This TCR beta chain was sequenced in a study of radiation and T cells in renal cell carcinoma. Notes on the study in general: No pretreatment tumor biopsies were available for baseline clonotypes.

Notes on this clone: The target antigen is unknown.

Regarding time point: baseline pretreatment blood. The treatment here: 15 Gy SBRT to primary tumor, nephrectomy 4 weeks later. Radiation-treated patients gave blood at baseline, week 2 and week 4. TCRdb keeps only in-frame clones here, not all; method: immunoSEQ multiplex PCR. In the table there are some 150,000 clones, around four fifths of which are singletons. Trimming left V 4 bases short and J 4 bases short, with 19 bases between. The CDR3 has 16 residues. Germline CDR1 and CDR2: MGHDK and SYGVNS. The sequenced sample was blood, obtained from a patient whose treatment included radiotherapy and nephrectomy. The V gene is TRBV25-1, the J gene TRBJ1-1, with D possibly TRBD1 on 5 matching bases. The receptor comes from a woman aged 45 to 65 with renal cell carcinoma. The CDR3 DNA reads as TGTGCCAGCAGTGCCACTTCTCAGGGTATTCGCACTGAAGCTTTCTTT. This gives the protein CASSATSQGIRTEAFF.